The clone carrying this TCR beta chain was seen more than once but under ten times. Antigen: not known. The data were obtained in a study of blood T cells in healthy people across ages. The study, taken as a whole, reports: Since the PBMCs were unsorted, naive and antigen-experienced cells could not be conclusively compared.

Alongside a J-beta primer mix, a sample-barcoded 5' primer served in a second PCR lasting roughly 7 to 12 cycles. TCRdb itself ran the 5' RACE reads through MiXCR, one entry per CDR3 protein. The repertoire holds roughly 2 million distinct CDR3 sequences, about 49% seen once, with approximately 2.1% in the top ten. V dropped 2 bases and J dropped 1 base, with 12 bases sitting between them. The germline V gene encodes CDR1 MNHEY and CDR2 SMNVEV (reference sequence). This CDR3 has 15 residues. This chain links TRBV27 with TRBJ2-7; no clear D gene. The TCR comes from a woman in her 40s in good health. Sequenced material: blood. Here the CDR3 reads CASSLRADKSYEQYF. CDR3 nucleotide sequence: TGTGCCAGCAGTTTAAGGGCGGATAAGTCCTACGAGCAGTACTTC.